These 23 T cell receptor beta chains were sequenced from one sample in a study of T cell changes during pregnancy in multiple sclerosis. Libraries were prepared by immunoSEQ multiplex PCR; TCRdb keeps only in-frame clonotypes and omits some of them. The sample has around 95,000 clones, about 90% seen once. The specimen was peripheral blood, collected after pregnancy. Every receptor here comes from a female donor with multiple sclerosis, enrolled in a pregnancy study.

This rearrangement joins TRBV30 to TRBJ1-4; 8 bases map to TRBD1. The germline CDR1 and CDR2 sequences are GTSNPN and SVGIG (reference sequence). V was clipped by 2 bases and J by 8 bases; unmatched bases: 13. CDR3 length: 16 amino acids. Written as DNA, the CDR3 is TGTGCCTGGAGTATAGGACAGGGTGGGATGTGGGAAAAACTGTTTTTT. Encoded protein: CAWSIGQGGMWEKLFF. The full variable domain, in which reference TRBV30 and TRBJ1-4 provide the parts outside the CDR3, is SQTIHQWPATLVQPVGSPLSLECTVEGTSNPNLYWYRQAAGRGLQLLFYSVGIGQISSEVPQNLSASRPQDRQFILSSKKLLLSDSGFYLCAWSIGQGGMWEKLFFGSGTQLSVL.

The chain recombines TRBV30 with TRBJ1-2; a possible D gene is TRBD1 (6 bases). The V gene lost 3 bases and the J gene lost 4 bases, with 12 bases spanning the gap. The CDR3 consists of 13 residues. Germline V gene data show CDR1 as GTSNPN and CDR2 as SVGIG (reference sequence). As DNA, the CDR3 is TGTGCCTGGAGGCGGGGGCGTACCTATGGCTACACCTTC. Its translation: CAWRRGRTYGYTF.

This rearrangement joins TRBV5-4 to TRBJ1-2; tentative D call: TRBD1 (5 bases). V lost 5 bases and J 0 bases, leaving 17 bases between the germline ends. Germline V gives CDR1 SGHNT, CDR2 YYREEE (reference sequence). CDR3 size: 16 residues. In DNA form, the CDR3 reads TGTGCCAGCAGTCTCGGGGGGAAGGGTACTAACTATGGCTACACCTTC. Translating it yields CASSLGGKGTNYGYTF. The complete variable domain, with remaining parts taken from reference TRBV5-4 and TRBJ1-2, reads ETGVTQSPTHLIKTRGQQVTLRCSSQSGHNTVSWYQQALGQGPQFIFQYYREEENGRGNFPPRFSGLQFPNYSSELNVNALELDDSALYLCASSLGGKGTNYGYTFGSGTRLTVV.

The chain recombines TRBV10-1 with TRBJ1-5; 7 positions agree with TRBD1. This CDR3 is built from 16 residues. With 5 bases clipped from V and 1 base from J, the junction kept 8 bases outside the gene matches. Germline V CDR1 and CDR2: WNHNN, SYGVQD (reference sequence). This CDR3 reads CASSHYRGGSNQPQHF. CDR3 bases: TGCGCCAGCAGTCATTACAGGGGAGGCAGCAATCAGCCCCAGCATTTT.

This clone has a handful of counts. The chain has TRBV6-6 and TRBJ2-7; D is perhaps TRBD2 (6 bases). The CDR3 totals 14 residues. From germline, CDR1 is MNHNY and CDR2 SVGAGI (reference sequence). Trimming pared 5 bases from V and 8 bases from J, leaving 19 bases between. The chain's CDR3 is CASSDGRGPEKQYF. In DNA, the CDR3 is TGTGCCAGCAGTGACGGGAGAGGGCCGGAGAAGCAGTACTTC.

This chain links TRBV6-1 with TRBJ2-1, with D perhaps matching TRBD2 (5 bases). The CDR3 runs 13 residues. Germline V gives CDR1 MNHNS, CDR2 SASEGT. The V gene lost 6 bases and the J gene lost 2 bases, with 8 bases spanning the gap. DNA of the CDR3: TGTGCCAGCAGGAGGGAAACCTACAATGAGCAGTTCTTC. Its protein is CASRRETYNEQFF.

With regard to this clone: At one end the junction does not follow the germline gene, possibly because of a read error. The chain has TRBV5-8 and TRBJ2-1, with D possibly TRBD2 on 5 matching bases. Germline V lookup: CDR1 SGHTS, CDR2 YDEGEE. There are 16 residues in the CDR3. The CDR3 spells CASSQELGGVSNEQFF. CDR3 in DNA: TGCGCCAGCAGCCAAGAACTAGGCGGAGTTAGCAATGAGCAGTTCTTC.

The CDR3 DNA sequence: TGTGCCAGTAGTATAAGGCGGGGACCTCGGGGCTCCAATCAGCCCCAGCATTTT. Encoded protein: CASSIRRGPRGSNQPQHF. V usage is TRBV19 and J usage is TRBJ1-5; D possibly corresponds to TRBD1 (5 bases). Germline V lookup: CDR1 LNHDA, CDR2 SQIVND (reference sequence). With 2 bases removed from V and 3 bases from J, the gap between germline ends came to 20 bases. The CDR3 spans 18 residues.

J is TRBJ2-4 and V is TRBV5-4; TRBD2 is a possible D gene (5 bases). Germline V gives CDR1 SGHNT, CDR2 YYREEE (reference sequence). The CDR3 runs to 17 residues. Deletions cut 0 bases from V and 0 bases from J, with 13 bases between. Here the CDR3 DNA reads TGTGCCAGCAGCTTGGCACGGGGAGATCTAGCCAAAAACATTCAGTACTTC. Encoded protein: CASSLARGDLAKNIQYF.

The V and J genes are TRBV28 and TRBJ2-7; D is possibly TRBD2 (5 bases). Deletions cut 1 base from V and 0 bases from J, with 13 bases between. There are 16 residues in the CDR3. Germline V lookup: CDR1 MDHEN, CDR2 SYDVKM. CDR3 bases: TGTGCCAGCAGTTTATTGGCCGGAGGTAGCTCCTACGAGCAGTACTTC. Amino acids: CASSLLAGGSSYEQYF.

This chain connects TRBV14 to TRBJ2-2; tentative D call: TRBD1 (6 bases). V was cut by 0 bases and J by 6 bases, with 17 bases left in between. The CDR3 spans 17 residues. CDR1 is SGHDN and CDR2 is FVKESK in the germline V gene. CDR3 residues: CASSQDRGMTSPGELFF. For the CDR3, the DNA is TGTGCCAGCAGCCAAGATAGGGGGATGACATCCCCCGGGGAGCTGTTTTTT.

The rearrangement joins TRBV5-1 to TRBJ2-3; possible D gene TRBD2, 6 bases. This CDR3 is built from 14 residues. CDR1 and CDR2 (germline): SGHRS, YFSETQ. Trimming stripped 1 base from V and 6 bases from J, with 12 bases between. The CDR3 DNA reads TGCGCCAGCAGCTTGCGGGGGATCGGGGATACGCAGTATTTT. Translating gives CASSLRGIGDTQYF.

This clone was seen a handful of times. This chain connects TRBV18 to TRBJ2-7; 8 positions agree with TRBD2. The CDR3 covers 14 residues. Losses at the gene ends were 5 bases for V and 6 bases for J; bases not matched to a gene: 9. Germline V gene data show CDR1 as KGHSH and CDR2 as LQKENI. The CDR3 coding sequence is TGTGCCAGCTCAGGTAGCGGGGCGCCACCCGAGCAGTACTTC. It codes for CASSGSGAPPEQYF.

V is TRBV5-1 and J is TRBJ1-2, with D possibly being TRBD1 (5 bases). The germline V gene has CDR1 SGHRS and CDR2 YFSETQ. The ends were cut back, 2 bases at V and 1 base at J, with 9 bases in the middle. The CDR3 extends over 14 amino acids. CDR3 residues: CASSLTGLNYGYTF. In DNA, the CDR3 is TGCGCCAGCAGCTTAACGGGACTTAACTATGGCTACACCTTC.

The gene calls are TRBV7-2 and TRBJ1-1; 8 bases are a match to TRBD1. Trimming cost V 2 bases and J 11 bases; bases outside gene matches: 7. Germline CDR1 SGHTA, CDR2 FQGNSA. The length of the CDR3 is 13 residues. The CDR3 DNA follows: TGTGCCAGCAGCTTACCCAGGGGGCTCTATGCTTTCTTT. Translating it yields CASSLPRGLYAFF.

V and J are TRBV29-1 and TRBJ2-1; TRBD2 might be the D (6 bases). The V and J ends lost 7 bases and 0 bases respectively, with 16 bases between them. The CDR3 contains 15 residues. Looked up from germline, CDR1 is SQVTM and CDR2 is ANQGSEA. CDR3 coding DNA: TGCAGCGCTCGGGGTCGGGGGAGCTCCTACAATGAGCAGTTCTTC. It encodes CSARGRGSSYNEQFF.

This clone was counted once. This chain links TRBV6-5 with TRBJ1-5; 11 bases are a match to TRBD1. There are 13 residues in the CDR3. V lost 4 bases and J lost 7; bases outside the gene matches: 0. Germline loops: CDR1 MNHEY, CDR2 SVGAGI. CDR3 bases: TGTGCCAGCAGTTGGACAGGGGGCCAGCCCCAGCATTTT. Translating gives CASSWTGGQPQHF.

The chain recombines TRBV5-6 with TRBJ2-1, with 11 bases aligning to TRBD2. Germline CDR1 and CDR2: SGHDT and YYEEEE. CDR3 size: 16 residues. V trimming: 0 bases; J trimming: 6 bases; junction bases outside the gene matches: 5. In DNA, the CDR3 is TGTGCCAGCAGCTTGGCCCCGGGACTAGCGGCCAATGAGCAGTTCTTC. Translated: CASSLAPGLAANEQFF.

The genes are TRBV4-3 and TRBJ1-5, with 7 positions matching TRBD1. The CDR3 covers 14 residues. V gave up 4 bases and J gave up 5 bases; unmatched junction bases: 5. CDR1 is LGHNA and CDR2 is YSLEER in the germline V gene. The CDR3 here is CASSPDRVDQPQHF. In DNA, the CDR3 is TGCGCCAGCAGCCCCGACAGGGTCGATCAGCCCCAGCATTTT.

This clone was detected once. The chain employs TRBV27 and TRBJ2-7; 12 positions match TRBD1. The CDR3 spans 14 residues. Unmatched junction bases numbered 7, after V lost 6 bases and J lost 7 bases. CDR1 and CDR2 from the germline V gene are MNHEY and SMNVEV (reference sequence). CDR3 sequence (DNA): TGTGCCAGCAGCTGGGGACAGGGGGCCGAAGAGCAGTACTTC. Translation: CASSWGQGAEEQYF.

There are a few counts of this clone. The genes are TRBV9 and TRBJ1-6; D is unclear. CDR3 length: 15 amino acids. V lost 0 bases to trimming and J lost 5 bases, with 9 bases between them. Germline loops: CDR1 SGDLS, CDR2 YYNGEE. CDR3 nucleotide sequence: TGTGCCAGCAGCGTAGGCTCGCGGGATAATTCACCCCTCCACTTT. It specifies CASSVGSRDNSPLHF.

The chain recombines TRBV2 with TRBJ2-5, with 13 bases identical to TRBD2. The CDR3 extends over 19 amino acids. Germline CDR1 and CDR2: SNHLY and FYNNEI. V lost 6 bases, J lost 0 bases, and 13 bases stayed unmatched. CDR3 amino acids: CASSLQPPGLAGDQETQYF. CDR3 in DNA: TGTGCCAGCAGCCTACAACCCCCCGGACTAGCGGGGGACCAAGAGACCCAGTACTTC.

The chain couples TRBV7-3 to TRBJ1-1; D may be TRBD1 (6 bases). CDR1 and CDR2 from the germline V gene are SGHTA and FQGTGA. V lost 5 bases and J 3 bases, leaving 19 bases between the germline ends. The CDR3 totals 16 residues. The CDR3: CASSPALGGPDTEAFF. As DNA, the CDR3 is TGTGCCAGCAGCCCCGCCTTGGGGGGGCCAGACACTGAAGCTTTCTTT.